This entry lists 15 T cell receptor beta chains sequenced from one sample in a study of T-cell memory formation after mild COVID-19. TCRdb recomputed calls from the 5' RACE reads with MiXCR, one row per CDR3 protein. The table records 270,000 or so distinct CDR3 sequences, over 15% of them present only once. Sequencing used PBMCs or a T cell subset sorted from them (not recorded which). Receptor source: a man between 18 and 29 years old who had mild COVID-19 (a few samples of this study predate the infection). Cell type and time point are not known.

This clonotype has just a few counts. The rearrangement joins TRBV25-1 to TRBJ1-1, with D maybe TRBD1 (5 bases). The CDR3 sequence is 16 residues long. The germline V and J ends were trimmed by 3 bases and 1 base, with 15 bases remaining between them. Per the germline V gene, CDR1 is MGHDK and CDR2 is SYGVNS. CDR3 coding DNA: TGTGCCAGCAGTGACAGTGGGGCAAGGGGGAACACTGAAGCTTTCTTT. Translating it yields CASSDSGARGNTEAFF.

This chain joins TRBV6-2 or TRBV6-3 and TRBJ2-2; D is ambiguous. The CDR3 loop spans 17 amino acids. Trimming took 4 bases from V and 0 from J, leaving 15 bases between them. CDR1 is MNHEY and CDR2 is SVGEGT in the germline V gene. Here the CDR3 DNA reads TGTGCCAGCAGTTTCCGGACCTTTGTCGCGAACACCGGGGAGCTGTTTTTT. This codes for CASSFRTFVANTGELFF.

V gene TRBV5-6 combines with J gene TRBJ1-2; D is possibly TRBD1 (6 bases). Germline assignment: CDR1 SGHDT and CDR2 YYEEEE. V lost 3 bases and J 8 bases, leaving 29 bases between the germline ends. The length of the CDR3 is 18 residues. CDR3 sequence reads: CASSSGRSNRVRAWGYTF. CDR3 in DNA: TGTGCCAGCAGCTCCGGGCGGTCTAACAGGGTTCGGGCCTGGGGCTACACCTTC.

A few counts support this clonotype. The rearrangement links TRBV6-5 to TRBJ1-1; 9 bases fit TRBD1. Per the germline V gene, CDR1 is MNHEY and CDR2 is SVGAGI. The CDR3 has 15 amino acids. The trim removed 6 bases at V and 0 bases at J, leaving 5 bases unmatched. The CDR3 region is CASRGWDRVNTEAFF. CDR3 nucleotides: TGTGCCAGCAGAGGATGGGACAGGGTGAACACTGAAGCTTTCTTT.

The V call is TRBV6-2 or TRBV6-3, the J call TRBJ1-2; weak D call: TRBD1 (5 bases). Per germline, CDR1 MNHEY and CDR2 SVGEGT. Trimming took off 7 bases at V and 5 bases at J, with 11 bases between the two ends. This CDR3 region has 12 residues. This CDR3 is CASKQSGYGYTF. The CDR3 coding sequence is TGTGCCAGCAAGCAATCAGGGTATGGCTACACCTTC.

Only a few counts were recorded for this clonotype. The rearrangement joins TRBV5-1 to TRBJ1-2; 7 bases align to TRBD1. From germline, CDR1 is SGHRS and CDR2 YFSETQ. V lost 5 bases, J lost 5 bases, and 6 bases stayed unmatched. CDR3 length equals 13 residues. CDR3 in amino acids: CASREDRTYGYTF. In DNA form, the CDR3 reads TGCGCCAGCAGGGAGGACAGGACATATGGCTACACCTTC.

This clonotype was found a few times. The rearrangement joins TRBV12-5 to TRBJ2-3, with 7 nucleotides matching TRBD2. J gave up 1 base and V 0 bases, and 4 bases lay outside the gene matches. The germline V gene has CDR1 LGHNT and CDR2 FRNRAP. The CDR3 has 16 amino acids. As DNA, the CDR3 is TGTGCTAGTGGTTTGGTACTAGGACTAGGCACAGATACGCAGTATTTT. Its translation is CASGLVLGLGTDTQYF.

In this sample, this clonotype turned up a few times. The chain combines TRBV7-2 with TRBJ1-2; TRBD1 is a possible D gene (5 bases). Between the trimmed V and J ends, which lost 3 bases and 4 bases, there was a span of 12 bases. Germline CDR1 SGHTA, CDR2 FQGNSA. This CDR3 region has 14 residues. CDR3 sequence reads: CASSLGPGSYGYTF. The CDR3 bases are TGTGCCAGCAGCTTGGGGCCTGGATCCTATGGCTACACCTTC.

The chain uses TRBV2 and TRBJ2-1; 7 nucleotides line up with TRBD2. Trimming took 5 bases from V and 7 from J; bases not matched to a gene: 11. CDR1 and CDR2 from the germline V gene are SNHLY and FYNNEI. The CDR3 runs to 15 residues. The CDR3 nucleotides are TGTGCCAGCAGTCAGATACGGGGGGAAGGAAATGAGCAGTTCTTC. As protein: CASSQIRGEGNEQFF. Variable domain in full (rest from reference TRBV2 and TRBJ2-1): EPEVTQTPSHQVTQMGQEVILRCVPISNHLYFYWYRQILGQKVEFLVSFYNNEISEKSEIFDDQFSVERPDGSNFTLKIRSTKLEDSAMYFCASSQIRGEGNEQFFGPGTRLTVL.

The chain has TRBV7-2 and TRBJ1-2; D is undetermined. Per germline, CDR1 SGHTA and CDR2 FQGNSA. This CDR3 is 15 amino acids long. The V gene lost 4 bases and the J gene lost 3 bases, with 15 bases spanning the gap. In nucleotides, the CDR3 is TGTGCCAGCAGCTCGGAGGCCGATCCGTACTATGGCTACACCTTC. Amino acids: CASSSEADPYYGYTF.

In its sample, this clonotype was seen a few times. The chain uses TRBV6-2 or TRBV6-3 and TRBJ1-2; D is unclear. This CDR3 has 14 residues. Germline values: CDR1 MNHEY, CDR2 SVGEGT. V gave up 2 bases and J gave up 2 bases, with 9 bases separating them. The CDR3 here is CASSYIQKNYGYTF. CDR3 bases: TGTGCCAGCAGTTACATACAGAAGAACTATGGCTACACCTTC.

The chain carries TRBV4-3 and TRBJ2-3, with D possibly called TRBD1 or TRBD2 (5 bases each). The CDR3 spans 16 residues. From germline, CDR1 is LGHNA and CDR2 YSLEER. The V end lost 1 base, the J end lost 0 bases, and 11 bases lay between the germline ends. The CDR3 DNA reads as TGCGCCAGCAGCCAAGGGTTCGGGGCTAGCACAGATACGCAGTATTTT. This translates into CASSQGFGASTDTQYF.

A few counts support this clonotype. The gene calls are TRBV20-1 and TRBJ1-2; D is possibly TRBD1 (6 bases). Trimming removed 6 bases from V and 7 bases from J, with 18 bases in between. CDR1 is DFQATT and CDR2 is SNEGSKA in the germline V gene (reference sequence). This CDR3 has 13 residues. The CDR3 nucleotides read TGCAGTGCCCCCCGGGGAGGGGGGTCTGGCTACACCTTC. Protein sequence: CSAPRGGGSGYTF.

Written as DNA, the CDR3 is TGTGCCAGCAGCTTACGGCCTGGGAACAATGAGCAGTTCTTC. Its translation: CASSLRPGNNEQFF. The genes are TRBV7-2 and TRBJ2-1, with no clear D. The germline V and J ends were trimmed by 2 bases and 5 bases, with 10 bases remaining between them. The CDR3 loop spans 14 amino acids. The V gene's germline CDR1 is SGHTA and CDR2 FQGNSA.

This clonotype was picked up a small number of times. CDR3 in DNA: TGTGCCACCAGCAAAAAGGTTACTGGTGAGCAGTACGTC. It codes for CATSKKVTGEQYV. The rearrangement links TRBV15 to TRBJ2-7; D call uncertain. V was trimmed by 4 bases and J by 7 bases, leaving 14 bases between them. The CDR3 spans 13 residues. CDR1 LNHNV and CDR2 YYDKDF come from the germline V gene (reference sequence).